This TCR beta chain came from a study of blood T cell repertoires in COVID-19. Study information: Acute and convalescent COVID-19 samples came from the United States, Italy and Spain. PBMCs, B-cell-depleted T cells, or T cells were the source of the cDNA or gDNA that made up the material.

In Seattle, patients joined the study during active infection and were tracked longitudinally. In the study's own analysis: Cell counts per sample came from amplifying reference gene primers. The data were produced by immunoSEQ multiplex PCR, yet TCRdb's version contains in-frame clones alone and is incomplete. The V and J calls and clone size come from that table; D and trimming were worked out from the DNA. The sample lists just over 350,000 clones, approximately 86% occurring once. The CDR3 spans 14 residues. In germline, CDR1 is GTSNPN, CDR2 SVGIG (reference sequence). V trimming: 0 bases; J trimming: 6 bases; junction bases outside the gene matches: 3.

This TCR came from an older woman with COVID-19, enrolled during active disease. Sequencing was carried out using peripheral blood. The chain combines TRBV30 with TRBJ2-3, with 10 bases identical to TRBD2. CDR3 bases: TGTGCCTGGAGTGTAAGCGGGAGGGGGGATACGCAGTATTTT. Protein product: CAWSVSGRGDTQYF.